A selection of T cell receptor beta chains follows, all from one sample in a study of cytomegalovirus exposure and HLA in healthy donors. Assay: immunoSEQ multiplex PCR; the TCRdb copy retains only in-frame clones and omits some. The sample holds more than 90,000 clones, 76% seen once. Source material: PBMCs. The source of these receptors is a man in his forties in good health and CMV-seronegative. Each CDR3 is given with its conserved first and last residue. D genes are given only for firm matches. The listing skips clone size in some rows; elsewhere it reads once, few, many or a size class.

TRBV5-1	TRBJ2-7	.	.	CASSLDVVGSTDYEQYF	TGCGCCAGCAGCTTGGATGTTGTGGGCAGTACCGACTACGAGCAGTACTTC
TRBV28	TRBJ1-2	.	.	CASRTGGSNYGYTF	TGTGCCAGCAGAACGGGGGGCTCCAACTATGGCTACACCTTC
TRBV28	TRBJ2-1	.	TRBD2	CASSLAGGPGNEQFF	TGTGCCAGCAGTTTGGCGGGAGGGCCGGGGAATGAGCAGTTCTTC
TRBV19	TRBJ1-6	.	.	CASSNRVSFNSPLHF	TGTGCCAGTAGTAACAGGGTCTCGTTTAATTCACCCCTCCACTTT
TRBV18	TRBJ1-4	.	.	CASSPLHREGEKLFF	TGTGCCAGCTCACCTTTGCACAGGGAGGGTGAAAAACTGTTTTTT
TRBV7-9	TRBJ2-7	.	.	CASSSWAGGGYEQYF	TGTGCCAGCAGCTCCTGGGCAGGGGGAGGCTACGAGCAGTACTTC
TRBV4-3	TRBJ2-7	once	.	CASSQQTGRILDEQYF	TGCGCCAGCAGCCAACAGACTGGGAGGATCTTAGACGAGCAGTACTTC
TRBV4-3	TRBJ2-3	.	.	CASSQYPGDREYF	TGCGCCAGCAGCCAGTACCCAGGGGACCGGGAGTATTTT
TRBV7-9	TRBJ2-3	.	TRBD1	CASSGQGGADTQYF	TGTGCCAGCAGCGGACAGGGGGGGGCAGATACGCAGTATTTT
TRBV18	TRBJ1-1	.	.	CASSPRQGTKGMNTEAFF	TGTGCCAGCTCACCGCGGCAGGGTACGAAGGGCATGAACACTGAAGCTTTCTTT
TRBV25-1	TRBJ2-7	.	.	CASSAYRGGQDYEQYF	TGTGCCAGCAGTGCCTATCGAGGGGGACAAGACTACGAGCAGTACTTC
TRBV4-3	TRBJ2-1	.	.	CASSQALSGITYNEQFF	TGCGCCAGCAGCCAAGCCCTTAGCGGAATAACCTACAATGAGCAGTTCTTC
TRBV7-9	TRBJ1-1	.	.	CASSLARKGGEAFF	TGTGCCAGCAGCTTAGCACGAAAAGGGGGTGAAGCTTTCTTT
TRBV7-2	TRBJ2-5	.	.	CASRNRVTETQYF	TGTGCCAGCAGAAACAGGGTTACGGAGACCCAGTACTTC
TRBV7-9	TRBJ2-4	.	.	CASSPLRGEAKNIQYF	TGTGCCAGCAGCCCCTTACGCGGTGAAGCCAAAAACATTCAGTACTTC
TRBV14	TRBJ1-6	few	.	CASSQDYGIVNSPLHF	TGTGCCAGCAGCCAAGATTACGGGATAGTAAATTCACCCCTCCACTTT
TRBV14	TRBJ2-3	.	.	CASSQQLSTDTQYF	TGTGCCAGCAGCCAGCAGTTAAGCACAGATACGCAGTATTTT
TRBV7-9	TRBJ2-4	.	TRBD2	CASSRLVGPRGTYF	TGTGCCAGCAGCCGGCTGGTGGGTCCGCGGGGGACGTACTTC
TRBV20-1	TRBJ2-3	.	TRBD1	CSAPQGALQYF	TGCAGTGCTCCGCAGGGGGCGCTTCAGTATTTT
TRBV7-9	TRBJ2-3	once	.	CASRPGTSTDTQYF	TGTGCCAGCCGCCCGGGAACTAGCACAGATACGCAGTATTTT
TRBV18	TRBJ2-7	.	TRBD1	CASSPLRDRSYEQYF	TGTGCCAGCTCACCACTCCGGGACAGGTCCTACGAGCAGTACTTC
TRBV28	TRBJ2-1	.	TRBD1	CASSRPGTGTNEQFF	TGTGCCAGCAGTCGTCCCGGGACAGGGACCAATGAGCAGTTCTTC
TRBV28	TRBJ1-2	.	.	CASTQGQSGYTF	TGTGCCAGCACCCAAGGACAGTCTGGCTACACCTTC
TRBV28	TRBJ1-6	.	TRBD1	CASTSLRTGDSPLHF	TGTGCCAGCACCTCCCTTAGGACAGGGGATTCACCCCTCCACTTT
TRBV30	TRBJ2-5	.	TRBD1	CAARQGWRETQYF	TGTGCCGCCCGACAGGGGTGGAGAGAGACCCAGTACTTC
TRBV6-5	TRBJ1-6	.	.	CASSYGATHSPLHF	TGTGCCAGCAGTTATGGGGCAACTCATTCACCCCTCCACTTT
TRBV6-5	TRBJ2-1	.	TRBD1	CASSPGTGGYNEQFF	TGTGCCAGCAGTCCCGGGACAGGGGGTTACAATGAGCAGTTCTTC
TRBV4-3	TRBJ2-5	.	.	CASSQSSSDYQETQYF	TGCGCCAGCAGCCAGTCTTCCAGCGATTACCAAGAGACCCAGTACTTC
TRBV6-5	TRBJ1-3	.	.	CASSSPKIGNTIYF	TGTGCCAGCAGTTCCCCTAAAATCGGAAACACCATATATTTT
TRBV7-9	TRBJ1-6	.	TRBD1	CASSSGTVHSPLHF	TGTGCCAGCAGCTCCGGGACAGTCCATTCACCCCTCCACTTT
TRBV14	TRBJ2-1	.	.	CASSQDRFYNEQFF	TGTGCCAGCAGCCAAGACAGATTTTACAATGAGCAGTTCTTC
TRBV5-1	TRBJ2-7	.	TRBD1	CASSPGTGDAYEQYF	TGCGCCAGCAGCCCAGGGACAGGAGATGCCTACGAGCAGTACTTC
TRBV7-9	TRBJ1-4	once	.	CASSTNTVNEKLFF	TGTGCCAGCAGCACAAATACAGTGAATGAAAAACTGTTTTTT
TRBV27	TRBJ1-2	few	TRBD1	CASSPTGIYGYTF	TGTGCCAGCAGTCCGACAGGGATCTATGGCTACACCTTC
TRBV27	TRBJ2-7	.	TRBD2	CASSLGRGRYEQYF	TGTGCCAGCAGTTTAGGGAGGGGCAGGTACGAGCAGTACTTC
TRBV9	TRBJ2-1	.	TRBD2	CASSVDYGTSGRVSSYNEQFF	TGTGCCAGCAGCGTAGATTATGGGACTAGCGGGAGGGTTAGCTCCTACAATGAGCAGTTCTTC
TRBV2	TRBJ2-7	.	TRBD1	CASRRDRGGYEQYF	TGTGCCAGCAGGCGGGACAGGGGGGGGTACGAGCAGTACTTC
TRBV5-4	TRBJ2-7	.	.	CASSLAGVTYEQYF	TGTGCCAGCAGCCTGGCAGGGGTCACCTACGAGCAGTACTTC